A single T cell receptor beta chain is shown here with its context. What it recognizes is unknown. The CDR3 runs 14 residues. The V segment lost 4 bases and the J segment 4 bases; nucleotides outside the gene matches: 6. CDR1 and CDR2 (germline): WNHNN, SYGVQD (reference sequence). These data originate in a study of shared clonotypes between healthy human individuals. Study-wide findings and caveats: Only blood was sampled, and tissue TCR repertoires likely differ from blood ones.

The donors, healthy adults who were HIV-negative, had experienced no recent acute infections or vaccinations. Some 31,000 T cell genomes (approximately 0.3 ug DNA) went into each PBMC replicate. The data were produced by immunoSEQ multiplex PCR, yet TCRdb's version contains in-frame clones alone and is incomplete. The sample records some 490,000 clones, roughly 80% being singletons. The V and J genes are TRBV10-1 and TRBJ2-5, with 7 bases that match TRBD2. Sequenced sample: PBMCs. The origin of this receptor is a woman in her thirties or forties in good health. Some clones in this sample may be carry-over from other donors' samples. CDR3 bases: TGCGCCAGCAGTGCGGCGGGAGAAGGAGAGACCCAGTACTTC. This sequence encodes CASSAAGEGETQYF.